Described below is a single TCR beta chain sequence and its context. The antigen is undetermined. Profiled with immunoSEQ multiplex PCR; TCRdb holds only in-frame clones, not every one. The data contain more than 50,000 clones, roughly four fifths of them singletons. This sample is part of a study of OX40 agonist ivuxolimab in advanced cancers. Across the whole study: Treatment of patients was with ivuxolimab, an agonistic anti-OX40 (CD134) antibody. Of mixed ages from about 23 to 90 and averaging approximately 60 years, the group was approximately 80% male. Notes on the study in general: In CD8+ T cells, expanded clones were on average more numerous than in CD4+. No antigen was identified for the clonally expanded peripheral T cells.

CDR1 is SGHTA and CDR2 is FQGNSA in the germline V gene. V lost 3 bases and J lost 0, with 9 bases in between. CDR3 length equals 15 residues. The V call is TRBV7-2, the J call TRBJ1-3; D remains unclear. Here the sequenced sample was CD4+ or CD8+ T cells sorted from blood, taken in a trial of the OX40 agonist ivuxolimab. This TCR came from an adult with an advanced solid tumor such as melanoma, head and neck, liver or kidney cancer. DNA of the CDR3: TGTGCCAGCAGCTTGCCAGCAGCCTCTGGAAACACCATATATTTT. This codes for CASSLPAASGNTIYF.